What follows are 10 T cell receptor beta chains derived from one specimen sequenced in a study of early T cells in non-severe SARS-CoV-2 infection. MiXCR, applied by TCRdb to the 5' RACE reads, yields one record per CDR3 protein. This sample carries tens of thousands of distinct CDR3 sequences, 7% to 8% of them seen once, and the ten largest clones take around 7.9%. Sample: whole blood. These receptors came from an adult who was a healthcare worker with PCR-confirmed SARS-CoV-2 infection or an uninfected control (not recorded which).

The CDR3 here is CASSERVVDQPQHF. As DNA, the CDR3 is TGTGCCAGCAGTGAAAGGGTAGTCGATCAGCCCCAGCATTTT. The gene calls are TRBV2 and TRBJ1-5; D gene ambiguous. The CDR3 has 14 amino acids. V was trimmed by 2 bases and J by 5 bases, leaving 10 bases between them. CDR1 is SNHLY and CDR2 is FYNNEI in the germline V gene.

The sample holds many counts of this clonotype. The chain links TRBV28 to TRBJ1-5; D is unresolved. Trimming left V 1 base short and J 9 bases short, with 16 bases between. Germline V gene data show CDR1 as MDHEN and CDR2 as SYDVKM. This CDR3 has 15 amino acids. The CDR3 reads CASSLLQLKSAPQHF. The CDR3 nucleotides read TGTGCCAGCAGTTTATTGCAGCTAAAGAGCGCGCCCCAGCATTTT.

This clonotype has ten or more counts. This chain uses TRBV2 with TRBJ2-3; D is uncertain. This CDR3 is built from 12 residues. The germline gives CDR1 SNHLY, CDR2 FYNNEI. In DNA, the CDR3 is TGTGCGGGTGCCCCGGACACAGATACGCAGTATTTT. Encoded protein: CAGAPDTDTQYF. Full variable domain (missing parts from reference TRBV2 and TRBJ2-3): EPEVTQTPSHQVTQMGQEVILRCVPISNHLYFYWYRQILGQKVEFLVSFYNNEISEKSEIFDDQFSVERPDGSNFTLKIRSTKLEDSAMYFCAGAPDTDTQYFGPGTRLTVL.

This chain links TRBV12-3 or TRBV12-4 with TRBJ1-1; D gene unclear. Trimming stripped 6 bases from V and 8 bases from J, with 22 bases between. The CDR3 is 15 residues long. The CDR3 sequence: CASSSVPLGSGEAFF. The CDR3 coding sequence is TGTGCCAGCAGCTCGGTTCCCCTAGGGTCTGGGGAAGCTTTCTTT.

This clonotype was recorded many times. The chain links TRBV5-1 to TRBJ1-6, with 8 bases that match TRBD1. The CDR3 is made up of 17 amino acids. The germline CDR1 and CDR2 sequences are SGHRS and YFSETQ. V shed 6 bases, J shed 1 base, and the junction held 9 bases outside the gene matches. The CDR3 DNA is TGCGCCAGCAAGAGACAGGGGTTCAGATCCTATAATTCACCCCTCCACTTT. As protein: CASKRQGFRSYNSPLHF.

This clonotype was detected many times. The chain joins TRBV28 to TRBJ1-5; 10 positions match TRBD1. Trimming cost V 4 bases and J 6 bases; bases outside gene matches: 6. The CDR3 totals 15 residues. CDR1 is MDHEN and CDR2 is SYDVKM in the germline V gene. The CDR3 loop reads CASSYDRGRSQPQHF. CDR3 sequence (DNA): TGTGCCAGCAGTTACGACAGGGGGCGAAGTCAGCCCCAGCATTTT.

The CDR3: CSGKQGSETQYF. CDR3 nucleotides: TGCAGCGGGAAACAGGGAAGTGAGACCCAGTACTTC. The gene calls are TRBV29-1 and TRBJ2-5; possibly TRBD1 for D (6 bases). Germline V gene sequence: CDR1 SQVTM, CDR2 ANQGSEA. The CDR3 extends over 12 amino acids. Trimming left V 7 bases short and J 5 bases short, with 14 bases between.

The sample holds many counts of this clonotype. The DNA of the CDR3 is TGTGCTAGTGGCCGGACAGGGGTGAGCTCTGGAAACACCATATATTTT. Protein: CASGRTGVSSGNTIYF. V usage is TRBV12-5 and J usage is TRBJ1-3; 9 bases map to TRBD1. The V segment lost 6 bases and the J segment 0 bases; nucleotides outside the gene matches: 6. The length of the CDR3 is 16 residues. The germline V gene encodes CDR1 LGHNT and CDR2 FRNRAP.

This clonotype occurred a few times. The chain employs TRBV2 and TRBJ2-2; TRBD1 is a possible D gene (5 bases). The germline gives CDR1 SNHLY, CDR2 FYNNEI. Trimming removed 5 bases from V and 5 bases from J, with 6 bases in between. CDR3 length: 12 amino acids. CDR3 region: CASSPGTGELFF. For the CDR3, the DNA is TGTGCCAGCAGTCCAGGGACCGGGGAGCTGTTTTTT. Variable domain in full (rest from reference TRBV2 and TRBJ2-2): EPEVTQTPSHQVTQMGQEVILRCVPISNHLYFYWYRQILGQKVEFLVSFYNNEISEKSEIFDDQFSVERPDGSNFTLKIRSTKLEDSAMYFCASSPGTGELFFGEGSRLTVL.

CDR3 residues: CASSALTGNRQYF. In nucleotides, the CDR3 is TGTGCCAGCAGCGCCTTAACGGGGAATCGGCAGTACTTC. The chain carries TRBV13 and TRBJ2-7, with D tentatively TRBD2 (5 bases). Germline-derived CDR1 and CDR2 are PRHDT and FYEKMQ (reference sequence). The ends were cut back, 5 bases at V and 9 bases at J, with 17 bases in the middle. The CDR3 has 13 amino acids. The variable domain in full, completed from reference TRBV13 and TRBJ2-7, reads AAGVIQSPRHLIKEKRETATLKCYPIPRHDTVYWYQQGPGQDPQFLISFYEKMQSDKGSIPDRFSAQQFSDYHSELNMSSLELGDSALYFCASSALTGNRQYFGPGTRLTVT.